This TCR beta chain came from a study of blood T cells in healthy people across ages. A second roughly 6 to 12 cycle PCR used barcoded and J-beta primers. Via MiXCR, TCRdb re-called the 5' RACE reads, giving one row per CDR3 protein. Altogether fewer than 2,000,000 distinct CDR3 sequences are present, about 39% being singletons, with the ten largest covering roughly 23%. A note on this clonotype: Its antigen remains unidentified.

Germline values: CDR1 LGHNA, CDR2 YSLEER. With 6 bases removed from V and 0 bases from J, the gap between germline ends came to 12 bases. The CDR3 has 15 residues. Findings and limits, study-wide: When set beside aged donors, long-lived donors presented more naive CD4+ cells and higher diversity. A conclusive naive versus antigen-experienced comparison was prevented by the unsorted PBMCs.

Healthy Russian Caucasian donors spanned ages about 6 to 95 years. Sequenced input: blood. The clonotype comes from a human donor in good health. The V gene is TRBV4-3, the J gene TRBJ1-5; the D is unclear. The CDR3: CASRAGVYSNQPQHF. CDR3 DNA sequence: TGCGCCAGCAGAGCAGGAGTTTATAGCAATCAGCCCCAGCATTTT.